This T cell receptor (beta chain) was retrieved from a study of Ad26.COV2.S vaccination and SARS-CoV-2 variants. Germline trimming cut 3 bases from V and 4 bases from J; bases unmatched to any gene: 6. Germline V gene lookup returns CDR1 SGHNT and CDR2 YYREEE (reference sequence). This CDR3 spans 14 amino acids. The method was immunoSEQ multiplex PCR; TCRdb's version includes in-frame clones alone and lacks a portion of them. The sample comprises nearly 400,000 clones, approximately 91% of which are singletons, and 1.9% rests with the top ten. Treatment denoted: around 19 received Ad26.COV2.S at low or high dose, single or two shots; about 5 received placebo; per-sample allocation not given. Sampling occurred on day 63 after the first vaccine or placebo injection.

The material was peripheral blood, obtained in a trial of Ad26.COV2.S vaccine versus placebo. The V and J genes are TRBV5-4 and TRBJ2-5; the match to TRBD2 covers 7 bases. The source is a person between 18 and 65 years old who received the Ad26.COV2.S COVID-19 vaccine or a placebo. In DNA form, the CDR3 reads TGTGCCAGCAGCTCCCGGGACTATGGAGAGACCCAGTACTTC. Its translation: CASSSRDYGETQYF.